This T cell receptor beta chain was captured in a study of monozygotic twins with inflammatory bowel disease. Study observations and caveats: The sharing of clonotypes with others was lower in IBD patients than in healthy twins, especially with disease activity.

With regard to this clonotype: Its antigen remains unidentified.

Germline V gene lookup returns CDR1 SNHLY and CDR2 FYNNEI. The CDR3 spans 13 residues. UMIs that included a 6-nucleotide sample barcode were added by template switching, which took place during cDNA synthesis. TCRdb reanalyzed the 5' RACE reads, giving one entry per CDR3 protein sequence and no DNA. The sample has about 380,000 distinct CDR3 sequences. The TCR originated in a human donor with ulcerative colitis or Crohn's disease, or a healthy co-twin of an affected twin (not recorded which). This chain connects TRBV2 to TRBJ2-7; the D gene TCRdb calls, TRBD2, cannot be checked with no DNA. The source material was blood. This CDR3 reads CAGGTVGSYEQYF.